This passage covers 24 T cell receptor beta chains from one sample sequenced in a study of T cell changes during pregnancy in multiple sclerosis. This table comes from immunoSEQ multiplex PCR, and its TCRdb copy is limited to in-frame clones, with some not included. This table has roughly 29,000 clones, approximately 90% appearing once. The sequenced sample was CD8+ T cells from peripheral blood mononuclear cells, obtained after pregnancy. These receptors came from a female donor with multiple sclerosis, enrolled in a pregnancy study.

V and J are TRBV4-3 and TRBJ2-7, with D maybe TRBD2 (5 bases). Germline assignment: CDR1 LGHNA and CDR2 YSLEER. The CDR3 sequence is 12 residues long. The V gene lost 3 bases and the J gene lost 5 bases, with 8 bases spanning the gap. The CDR3 sequence is CASSHWGDEQYF. The CDR3 bases are TGCGCCAGCAGCCATTGGGGAGACGAGCAGTACTTC.

This chain connects TRBV11-3 to TRBJ2-7, with 11 bases fitting TRBD1. The V gene end was trimmed by 5 bases and the J gene end by 3 bases; junction bases not matched to a gene: 6. Per germline, CDR1 SGHNT and CDR2 YENEEA. CDR3 length: 15 amino acids. The CDR3 DNA sequence: TGTGCCAGCAGCCCACGGACAGGGGGCAACTACGAGCAGTACTTC. It is translated as CASSPRTGGNYEQYF. Complete variable domain (other parts from reference TRBV11-3 and TRBJ2-7): EAGVVQSPRYKIIEKKQPVAFWCNPISGHNTLYWYLQNLGQGPELLIRYENEEAVDDSQLPKDRFSAERLKGVDSTLKIQPAELGDSAVYLCASSPRTGGNYEQYFGPGTRLTVT.

A note on this clone: Additional DNA sequences in this sample encode the identical CDR3. This chain joins TRBV11-2 and TRBJ1-1; TRBD1 might be the D (5 bases). CDR1 and CDR2 (germline): SGHAT, FQNNGV. There are 14 residues in the CDR3. Trimming removed 1 base from V and 5 bases from J, with 11 bases in between. CDR3 amino acids: CASSLAGRGTEAFF. CDR3 in DNA: TGTGCCAGCAGCTTAGCAGGGCGGGGGACTGAAGCTTTCTTT.

This chain connects TRBV27 to TRBJ2-3; tentatively, D is TRBD2 (6 bases). The V and J ends lost 1 base and 2 bases respectively, with 10 bases between them. This CDR3 contains 15 residues. From germline, CDR1 is MNHEY and CDR2 SMNVEV (reference sequence). CDR3 amino acids: CASSLYAGYTDTQYF. CDR3 nucleotides: TGTGCCAGCAGTTTATATGCGGGATACACAGATACGCAGTATTTT.

A few counts support this clone. This chain links TRBV6-1 with TRBJ1-2; D is unresolved. CDR1 and CDR2 (germline): MNHNS, SASEGT. V was pared by 2 bases and J by 5 bases, with 12 bases between. The length of the CDR3 is 14 residues. CDR3: CASSEPEGAYGYTF. CDR3 sequence (DNA): TGTGCCAGCAGTGAACCGGAGGGTGCTTATGGCTACACCTTC.

The genes are TRBV6-5 and TRBJ2-1; D possibly corresponds to TRBD2 (5 bases). CDR1 is MNHEY and CDR2 is SVGAGI in the germline V gene. The CDR3 is 15 residues long. V dropped 8 bases and J dropped 2 bases, with 16 bases sitting between them. The CDR3 DNA is TGTGCCAGCCCCGGGGAGTCTCCGACCTACAATGAGCAGTTCTTC. It is translated as CASPGESPTYNEQFF.

This chain uses TRBV5-1 with TRBJ2-1; 11 positions agree with TRBD2. The V gene's germline CDR1 is SGHRS and CDR2 YFSETQ. This CDR3 is built from 22 residues. V dropped 9 bases and J dropped 0; count of bases not matched to a gene: 26. Here the CDR3 reads CAIPSTSGTHGWGKSSYNEQFF. The CDR3 region has the DNA TGCGCCATCCCCTCGACTAGCGGGACACACGGGTGGGGGAAAAGCTCCTACAATGAGCAGTTCTTC.

The genes are TRBV7-9 and TRBJ2-2; TRBD2 is a possible D gene (5 bases). Trimming left V 1 base short and J 1 base short, with 10 bases between. The CDR3 has 16 amino acids. Germline CDR1 SEHNR, CDR2 FQNEAQ (reference sequence). CDR3 sequence: CASSLGGIVNTGELFF. The CDR3 nucleotides are TGTGCCAGCAGCTTAGGAGGGATTGTGAACACCGGGGAGCTGTTTTTT.

V usage is TRBV27 and J usage is TRBJ2-7, with 8 bases identical to TRBD2. CDR3 length equals 14 residues. Germline CDR1 MNHEY, CDR2 SMNVEV (reference sequence). The junction had 8 bases not matched to a gene; V was cut back by 3 bases and J by 7 bases. The CDR3 sequence: CASSFSGGLREQYF. CDR3 sequence (DNA): TGTGCCAGCAGTTTCAGCGGGGGATTACGAGAGCAGTACTTC.

A single count supports this clone. The V and J genes are TRBV11-3 and TRBJ2-1, with a possible D match to TRBD2 (5 bases). Looked up from germline, CDR1 is SGHNT and CDR2 is YENEEA. This CDR3 is built from 13 residues. V lost 4 bases, J lost 7 bases, and 11 bases lay in between. CDR3 sequence (DNA): TGTGCCAGCAGCTCCGTTCGGGGAAATGAGCAGTTCTTC. It yields the protein CASSSVRGNEQFF.

The chain is built from TRBV21-1 and TRBJ2-5; the table's D call, TRBD2, was not checked against the DNA. TRBV21-1 is a documented pseudogene. CDR3 length equals 16 residues. This chain's CDR3 is CASRPGSGRGQETQYF. The CDR3 DNA sequence: TGTGCCAGCAGGCCGGGGAGCGGGAGAGGGCAAGAGACCCAGTACTTC.

The rearrangement uses TRBV9 and TRBJ2-7; D is uncertain. Deletions cut 4 bases from V and 0 bases from J, with 11 bases between. Germline assignment: CDR1 SGDLS and CDR2 YYNGEE. The CDR3 has 14 amino acids. The CDR3 coding sequence is TGTGCCAGCAGCCCAAAGCTCTTCTCCTACGAGCAGTACTTC. Translated, it gives CASSPKLFSYEQYF.

By sample fraction, this clone is medium-sized (0.01 to 0.1%). The chain has TRBV6-1 and TRBJ2-7; 10 nucleotides agree with TRBD2. The CDR3 covers 13 residues. Per the germline V gene, CDR1 is MNHNS and CDR2 is SASEGT. V lost 8 bases, J lost 5 bases, and 6 bases stayed unmatched. The CDR3 coding sequence is TGTGCCAGCGAGGCGGGACTAGCGAACGAGCAGTACTTC. Residues: CASEAGLANEQYF.

CDR3 DNA: TGTGCCAGCAGTGAAGGAGGGTTGGATGGCTACACCTTC. Protein sequence: CASSEGGLDGYTF. V is TRBV2 and J is TRBJ1-2; unclear D gene. Deletions cut 1 base from V and 6 bases from J, with 9 bases between. Germline CDR1 and CDR2: SNHLY and FYNNEI. This CDR3 is 13 amino acids long.

The chain employs TRBV6-1 and TRBJ2-5; 11 nucleotides agree with TRBD2. Germline loops: CDR1 MNHNS, CDR2 SASEGT. The V gene end was trimmed by 4 bases and the J gene end by 3 bases; junction bases not matched to a gene: 4. The CDR3 is 15 amino acids. The CDR3 nucleotides are TGTGCCAGCAGTGGCCTAGCGGGAGGTGAAGAGACCCAGTACTTC. It specifies CASSGLAGGEETQYF.

The chain uses TRBV7-9 and TRBJ2-7; perhaps TRBD1 as D (5 bases). V lost 2 bases to trimming and J lost 2 bases, with 13 bases between them. Germline V gene sequence: CDR1 SEHNR, CDR2 FQNEAQ (reference sequence). The CDR3 loop spans 15 amino acids. DNA for the CDR3: TGTGCCAGCAGCTTACAGGGTCCAAAGACCTACGAGCAGTACTTC. Its protein product is CASSLQGPKTYEQYF. The variable domain in full, completed from reference TRBV7-9 and TRBJ2-7, reads DTGVSQNPRHKITKRGQNVTFRCDPISEHNRLYWYRQTLGQGPEFLTYFQNEAQLEKSRLLSDRFSAERPKGSFSTLEIQRTEQGDSAMYLCASSLQGPKTYEQYFGPGTRLTVT.

The chain employs TRBV4-1 and TRBJ2-5; D call uncertain. Between the trimmed V and J ends, which lost 0 bases and 4 bases, there was a span of 3 bases. Germline V gene lookup returns CDR1 MGHRA and CDR2 YSYEKL. CDR3 length equals 12 residues. CDR3 loop: CASSQDRETQYF. In DNA form, the CDR3 reads TGCGCCAGCAGCCAAGATCGAGAGACCCAGTACTTC.

This chain connects TRBV29-1 to TRBJ2-5; possibly TRBD1 for D (6 bases). CDR1 SQVTM and CDR2 ANQGSEA come from the germline V gene. This CDR3 is 13 amino acids long. V shed 6 bases and J shed 5 bases, with 16 bases lying between them. CDR3 DNA: TGCAGCGTCGAAACAGGGCTCGGGGAGACCCAGTACTTC. Its protein product is CSVETGLGETQYF.

J is TRBJ1-5 and V is TRBV27, with D possibly being TRBD1 (5 bases). The germline V gene has CDR1 MNHEY and CDR2 SMNVEV (reference sequence). V lost 1 base to trimming and J lost 2 bases, with 15 bases between them. This CDR3 has 17 amino acids. CDR3 nucleotides: TGTGCCAGCAGTTTATGGGCAGACCCACAGGGCAATCAGCCCCAGCATTTT. Its protein product is CASSLWADPQGNQPQHF.

The V call is TRBV6-1, the J call TRBJ2-1; TRBD2 matches at 11 bases. The germline gives CDR1 MNHNS, CDR2 SASEGT. CDR3 length: 17 amino acids. The V and J ends lost 4 bases and 8 bases, in that order; junction bases with no gene match: 13. CDR3 bases: TGTGCCAGCAGTGTCGGTCTACTAGCGGGAGAGGGATATGAGCAGTTCTTC. Translating gives CASSVGLLAGEGYEQFF.

The gene calls are TRBV11-2 and TRBJ2-7; D call uncertain. Germline values: CDR1 SGHAT, CDR2 FQNNGV. The CDR3 runs 12 residues. V shed 2 bases and J shed 5 bases, with 7 bases lying between them. CDR3 DNA sequence: TGTGCCAGCAGCTTATTGGCCCACGAGCAGTACTTC. It codes for CASSLLAHEQYF.

Here the CDR3 DNA reads TGTGCCACCCAGCGGCAGCTACATGAAAAACTGTTTTTT. It yields the protein CATQRQLHEKLFF. This rearrangement joins TRBV6-1 to TRBJ1-4; D is undetermined. Germline V gene lookup returns CDR1 MNHNS and CDR2 SASEGT. The CDR3 spans 13 residues. Deletions cut 10 bases from V and 6 bases from J, with 15 bases between.

The V gene is TRBV7-3, the J gene TRBJ2-3; no clear D gene. The germline V and J ends were trimmed by 2 bases and 4 bases, with 7 bases remaining between them. The germline CDR1 and CDR2 sequences are SGHTA and FQGTGA. CDR3 length: 13 amino acids. CDR3 coding DNA: TGTGCCAGCAGCTTACCACCAGCAGATACGCAGTATTTT. Its translation is CASSLPPADTQYF.

This chain connects TRBV29-1 to TRBJ2-1; TRBD2 aligns across 10 bases. Germline loops: CDR1 SQVTM, CDR2 ANQGSEA. V lost 7 bases and J lost 0; bases outside the gene matches: 6. The CDR3 runs to 15 residues. In DNA form, the CDR3 reads TGCAGCGCCAGGGCTAGCGGGAGCTCCTACAATGAGCAGTTCTTC. Translating gives CSARASGSSYNEQFF.